The clone carrying this T cell receptor (beta chain) was detected once. The CDR3 is 13 residues long. V was trimmed by 5 bases and J by 4 bases, leaving 11 bases between them. These data originate in a study of blood T cell repertoires in COVID-19. Overall study context: Spain, Italy and the United States supplied samples that represented acute and convalescent COVID-19. In each case, the material was cDNA or gDNA derived from T cells, B-cell-depleted T cells, or PBMCs.

Sequenced by immunoSEQ multiplex PCR; TCRdb stores in-frame clones only, minus some. The sample contains a few hundred thousand clones, about four fifths of which appear only once. The V gene is TRBV12-3 or TRBV12-4, the J gene TRBJ1-2; D not certain. This receptor was taken from a woman between 18 and 30 years old with acute or convalescent COVID-19. Sequenced material: peripheral blood. This chain's CDR3 is CASSLKPSYGYTF. CDR3 coding DNA: TGTGCCAGCAGTCTCAAACCGAGCTATGGCTACACCTTC.